Below are 14 T cell receptor beta chains sequenced from a single sample in a study of T cell changes during pregnancy in multiple sclerosis. This table comes from immunoSEQ multiplex PCR, and its TCRdb copy is limited to in-frame clones, with some not included. Of around 130,000 clones in the sample, approximately 93% were seen once. The sample was peripheral blood, taken before pregnancy. Source of these receptors: a female donor with multiple sclerosis, enrolled in a pregnancy study.

CDR3 loop: CASSSGTGTSGANVLTF. The CDR3 region has the DNA TGTGCCAGCAGCTCCGGGACAGGGACCTCTGGGGCCAACGTCCTGACTTTC. The chain has TRBV27 and TRBJ2-6, with TRBD1 identical over 9 bases. The CDR3 has 17 amino acids. Germline CDR1 and CDR2: MNHEY and SMNVEV (reference sequence). V was pared by 6 bases and J by 0 bases, with 6 bases of the junction left unmatched. The full variable domain, in which reference TRBV27 and TRBJ2-6 provide the parts outside the CDR3, is EAQVTQNPRYLITVTGKKLTVTCSQNMNHEYMSWYRQDPGLGLRQIYYSMNVEVTDKGDVPEGYKVSRKEKRNFPLILESPSPNQTSLYFCASSSGTGTSGANVLTFGAGSRLTVL.

The chain couples TRBV5-1 to TRBJ2-7; TRBD1 might be the D (6 bases). V lost 2 bases to trimming and J lost 5 bases, with 14 bases between them. Germline CDR1 is SGHRS and CDR2 is YFSETQ. The CDR3 sequence is 14 residues long. The CDR3 DNA is TGCGCCAGCAGCTTCAGGGGAACGATTGACGAGCAGTACTTC. It is translated as CASSFRGTIDEQYF.

Only a few counts were recorded for this clone. The chain combines TRBV29-1 with TRBJ2-1; 7 bases align to TRBD1. The CDR3 extends over 14 amino acids. Looked up from germline, CDR1 is SQVTM and CDR2 is ANQGSEA. V lost 8 bases and J lost 7; bases outside the gene matches: 14. The CDR3 DNA follows: TGCAGCACCGGACAGGTTCTAAGTGGGAATGAGCAGTTCTTC. As protein: CSTGQVLSGNEQFF.

The rearrangement joins TRBV7-9 to TRBJ2-7; 16 nucleotides match TRBD2. This CDR3 region has 17 residues. Looked up from germline, CDR1 is SEHNR and CDR2 is FQNEAQ (reference sequence). The V and J ends lost 3 bases and 2 bases, in that order; junction bases with no gene match: 4. The CDR3 DNA sequence: TGTGCCAGCAGCTTGGGACTAGCGGGGGGGCCGACCTACGAGCAGTACTTC. This gives the protein CASSLGLAGGPTYEQYF.

The chain recombines TRBV30 with TRBJ1-5; D uncertain. The CDR3 runs to 14 residues. V lost 2 bases, J lost 5 bases, and 13 bases lay in between. The germline gives CDR1 GTSNPN, CDR2 SVGIG (reference sequence). CDR3 coding DNA: TGTGCCTGGAGTACGGGTTTATGGGATCAGCCCCAGCATTTT. As protein: CAWSTGLWDQPQHF.

The rearrangement links TRBV15 to TRBJ1-4, with D possibly being TRBD1 (6 bases). Trimming stripped 0 bases from V and 8 bases from J, with 13 bases between. Germline CDR1 is LNHNV and CDR2 is YYDKDF (reference sequence). The CDR3 totals 15 residues. This CDR3 is CATSREAGGREKLFF. For the CDR3, the DNA is TGTGCCACCAGCAGAGAAGCGGGGGGGCGGGAAAAACTGTTTTTT.

The rearrangement uses TRBV9 and TRBJ1-2, with a tentative D call TRBD1 (5 bases). The CDR3 totals 15 residues. Trimming removed 0 bases from V and 1 base from J, with 10 bases in between. CDR1 is SGDLS and CDR2 is YYNGEE in the germline V gene. DNA for the CDR3: TGTGCCAGCAGCGTAGCTGGCCAGGGTAACTATGGCTACACCTTC. Translating gives CASSVAGQGNYGYTF.

The chain is built from TRBV19 and TRBJ1-1; 7 nucleotides agree with TRBD1. Germline-derived CDR1 and CDR2 are LNHDA and SQIVND (reference sequence). Trimming took 5 bases from V and 1 from J; bases not matched to a gene: 7. This CDR3 spans 15 amino acids. The chain's CDR3 is CASSLPRDRNTEAFF. The CDR3 DNA reads TGTGCCAGTAGTCTTCCCCGGGACAGGAACACTGAAGCTTTCTTT.

A note on this clone: The identical CDR3 is also encoded by other nucleotide sequences in the sample. V usage is TRBV19 and J usage is TRBJ2-2; weak D call: TRBD1 (6 bases). The CDR3 runs to 15 residues. Germline V gene lookup returns CDR1 LNHDA and CDR2 SQIVND (reference sequence). Trimming stripped 4 bases from V and 6 bases from J, with 15 bases between. The CDR3 sequence is CASSTNRDESGELFF. The DNA for the CDR3 is TGTGCCAGTAGTACCAACAGGGATGAATCCGGGGAGCTGTTTTTT.

This clone was detected once. This sequence joins TRBV6-5 and TRBJ2-5; D not certain. Trimming cost V 7 bases and J 7 bases, with 10 bases left between them. This CDR3 region has 11 residues. Germline V lookup: CDR1 MNHEY, CDR2 SVGAGI. The CDR3 DNA is TGTGCCAGCACTCCTCAGTGGACCCAGTACTTC. This sequence encodes CASTPQWTQYF.

V and J are TRBV6-1 and TRBJ2-1; a possible D gene is TRBD2 (5 bases). The germline V and J ends were trimmed by 10 bases and 9 bases, with 13 bases remaining between them. Germline CDR1 MNHNS, CDR2 SASEGT. The CDR3 spans 11 residues. CDR3 bases: TGTGCCACTTCCCCCGGAGGTGAGCAGTTCTTC. It yields the protein CATSPGGEQFF.

The gene calls are TRBV29-1 and TRBJ1-2; D remains ambiguous. Deletions cut 4 bases from V and 4 bases from J, with 10 bases between. The CDR3 totals 12 residues. Germline V CDR1 and CDR2: SQVTM, ANQGSEA. In DNA, the CDR3 is TGCAGCGTTGGGACTTTTAGCTATGGCTACACCTTC. It codes for CSVGTFSYGYTF.

V and J are TRBV9 and TRBJ2-2; TRBD2 agrees at 9 bases. CDR1 is SGDLS, CDR2 YYNGEE, per germline. CDR3 size: 15 residues. V lost 3 bases to trimming and J lost 4 bases; unmatched junction nucleotides: 4. CDR3 residues: CASSGSGSGTGELFF. DNA for the CDR3: TGTGCCAGCAGCGGTAGCGGGAGCGGCACCGGGGAGCTGTTTTTT. Drawing the rest from reference TRBV9 and TRBJ2-2, the complete variable domain is DSGVTQTPKHLITATGQRVTLRCSPRSGDLSVYWYQQSLDQGLQFLIQYYNGEERAKGNILERFSAQQFPDLHSELNLSSLELGDSALYFCASSGSGSGTGELFFGEGSRLTVL.

This clone has just one count. V usage is TRBV2 and J usage is TRBJ1-2; 7 positions agree with TRBD1. V shed 7 bases and J 4 bases; nucleotides not matched to a gene: 9. The germline V gene encodes CDR1 SNHLY and CDR2 FYNNEI. The CDR3 is 14 residues long. The CDR3 DNA is TGTGCCAGCAAGGAGACGGGACAGAGCTATGGCTACACCTTC. Protein: CASKETGQSYGYTF. The full variable domain, completed using reference TRBV2 and TRBJ1-2, is EPEVTQTPSHQVTQMGQEVILRCVPISNHLYFYWYRQILGQKVEFLVSFYNNEISEKSEIFDDQFSVERPDGSNFTLKIRSTKLEDSAMYFCASKETGQSYGYTFGSGTRLTVV.